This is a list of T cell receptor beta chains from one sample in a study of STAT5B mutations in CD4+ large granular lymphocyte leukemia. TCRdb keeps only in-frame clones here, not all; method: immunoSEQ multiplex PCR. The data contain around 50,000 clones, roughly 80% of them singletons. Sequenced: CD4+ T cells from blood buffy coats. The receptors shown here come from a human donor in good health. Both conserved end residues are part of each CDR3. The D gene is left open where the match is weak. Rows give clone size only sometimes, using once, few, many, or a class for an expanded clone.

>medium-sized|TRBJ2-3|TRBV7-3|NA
TGTGCCAGCAGCTTAGGTGGCCCCGGGGATACGCAGTATTTT
CASSLGGPGDTQYF
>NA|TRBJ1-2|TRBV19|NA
TGTGCCAGTAGTATTAAAGTAGAATCCGCCGGGTTCACCTTC
CASSIKVESAGFTF
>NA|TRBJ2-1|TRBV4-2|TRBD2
TGTGCCAGCAGCCAAGAAGGAGCGGGGGTACAAGAGCAGTTCTTC
CASSQEGAGVQEQFF
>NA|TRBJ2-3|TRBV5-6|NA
TGTGCCAGCAGCTTAACCGCGGCTCGGAGCACAGATACGCAGTATTTT
CASSLTAARSTDTQYF
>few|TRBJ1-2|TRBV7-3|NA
TGTGCCAGCAGCCGCACGGACAAACATGGCTACACCTTC
CASSRTDKHGYTF
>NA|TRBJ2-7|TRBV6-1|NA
TGTGCCAGCAGTAAGGAGACCTACGAGCAGTACTTC
CASSKETYEQYF
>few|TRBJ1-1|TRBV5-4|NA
TGTGCCAGCAGCTCCAGGGTGAACACTGAAGCTTTCTTT
CASSSRVNTEAFF
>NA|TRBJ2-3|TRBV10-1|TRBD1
TGCGCCAGCAGTAAGGACAGGACAGATACGCAGTATTTT
CASSKDRTDTQYF
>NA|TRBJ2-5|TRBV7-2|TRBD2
TGTGCCAGCCAAAGGCTAGCGGGAGTAGAGACCCAGTACTTC
CASQRLAGVETQYF
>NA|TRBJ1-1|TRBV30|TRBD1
TGTGCCTGGAGTGCGTCCGGGACAGTGAACACTGAAGCTTTCTTT
CAWSASGTVNTEAFF
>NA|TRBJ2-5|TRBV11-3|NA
TGTGCCAGCAGCTTAGATAGCCAGCAAGAGACCCAGTACTTC
CASSLDSQQETQYF
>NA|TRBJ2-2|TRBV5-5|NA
TGTGCCAGCAGCCCCCGGTTTGGGACATACACCGGGGAGCTGTTTTTT
CASSPRFGTYTGELFF
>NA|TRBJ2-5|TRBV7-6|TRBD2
TGTGCCAGCAGCCCCCGGACTAGCGGGATTGAGACCCAGTACTTC
CASSPRTSGIETQYF
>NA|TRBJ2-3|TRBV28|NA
TGTGCCAGCAGTCAACATTGGAGGGGGTCCACAGATACGCAGTATTTT
CASSQHWRGSTDTQYF
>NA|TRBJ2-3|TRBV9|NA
TGTGCCAGCAGCTTGACTAGAACAGATACGCAGTATTTT
CASSLTRTDTQYF
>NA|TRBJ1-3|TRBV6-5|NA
TGTGCCAGCAGTTACGGTGGGGTGTCTGGAAACACCATATATTTT
CASSYGGVSGNTIYF
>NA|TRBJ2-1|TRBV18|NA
TGTGCCAGCTCACCTCTCGAAGCCTCCTACAATGAGCAGTTCTTC
CASSPLEASYNEQFF
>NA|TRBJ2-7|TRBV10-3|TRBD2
TGTGCCATCACTCCGGGACTAGCGAAGTACGAGCAGTACTTC
CAITPGLAKYEQYF
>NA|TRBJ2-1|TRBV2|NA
TGTGCCAGCAACCGGGACCCCTCCTACAATGAGCAGTTCTTC
CASNRDPSYNEQFF
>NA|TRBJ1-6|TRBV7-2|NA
TGTGCCAGCACCTCGGGCGGAACCTTGGAAGTCCACTTT
CASTSGGTLEVHF
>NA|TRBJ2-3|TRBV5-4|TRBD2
TGTGCCAGCAGGTTTGGGCGGGGGGTCACAGATACGCAGTATTTT
CASRFGRGVTDTQYF
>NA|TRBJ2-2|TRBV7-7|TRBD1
TGTGCCAGCAGAACCGGGACAGGGGAATTCGGGGAGCTGTTTTTT
CASRTGTGEFGELFF
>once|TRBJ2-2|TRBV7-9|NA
TGTGCCAGCAGCTTGAAAGCAGGAAGGACCGGGGAGCTGTTTTTT
CASSLKAGRTGELFF
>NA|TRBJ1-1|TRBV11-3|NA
TGTGCCAGCAGCAAGGGGCAGTCGAACACTGAAGCTTTCTTT
CASSKGQSNTEAFF
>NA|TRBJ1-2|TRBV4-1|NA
TGCGCCAGCAGCGTGCTGGGGTGGGGAGATGGCTACACCTTC
CASSVLGWGDGYTF
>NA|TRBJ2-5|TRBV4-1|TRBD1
TGCGCCAGCAGCCACATGGGACAGAACCAAGAGACCCAGTACTTC
CASSHMGQNQETQYF
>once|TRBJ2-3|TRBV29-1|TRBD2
TGCAGCGTTGATGCGGGAGTTGGCACAGATACGCAGTATTTT
CSVDAGVGTDTQYF
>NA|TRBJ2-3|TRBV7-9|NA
TGTGCCAGCAGCTTACAGGGGTTGGATACGCAGTATTTT
CASSLQGLDTQYF
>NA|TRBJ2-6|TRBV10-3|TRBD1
TGTGCCATCACTACAACAGGGGGCTCTGGGGCCAACGTCCTGACTTTC
CAITTTGGSGANVLTF
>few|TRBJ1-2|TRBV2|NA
TGTGCCAGCATGGGGGCCGGAGGAGGAAACTATGGCTACACCTTC
CASMGAGGGNYGYTF
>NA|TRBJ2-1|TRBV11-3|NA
TGTGCCAGCAGCTGGACCGGGAGCGGGTCTGGAGATGAGCAGTTCTTC
CASSWTGSGSGDEQFF
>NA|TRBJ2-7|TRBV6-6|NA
TGTGCCAGCAGTTCTCCAGGGGACTTTACCTACGAGCAGTACTTC
CASSSPGDFTYEQYF
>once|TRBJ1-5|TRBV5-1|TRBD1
TGCGCCAGCAGCTTGAGTCCAGGGGGCGAGCCCCAGCATTTT
CASSLSPGGEPQHF
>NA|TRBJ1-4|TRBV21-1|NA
TGTGCCAGCAGTACAGGGGGGAAGGAGGATGAAAAACTGTTTTTT
CASSTGGKEDEKLFF
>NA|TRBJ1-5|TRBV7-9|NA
TGTGCCAGCAGCTTCTCGGATCAGCCCCAGCATTTT
CASSFSDQPQHF
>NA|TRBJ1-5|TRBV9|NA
TGTGCCGGGTGGAGGCATCAGCCCCAGCATTTT
CAGWRHQPQHF
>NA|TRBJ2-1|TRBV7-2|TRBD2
TGTGCCAGCAGCTCGGCCCGGGCGGGAGTCGGTGAGCAGTTCTTC
CASSSARAGVGEQFF
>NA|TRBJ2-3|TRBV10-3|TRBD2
TGTGCCATCAGTGTGGGGACTAGCGGGACCACTAGCACAGATACGCAGTATTTT
CAISVGTSGTTSTDTQYF
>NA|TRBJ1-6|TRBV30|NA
TGTGCCTGGAGGGAAAGGATAGGAGGTAATTCACCCCTCCACTTT
CAWRERIGGNSPLHF